A selection of T cell receptor beta chains follows, all from one sample in a study of blood T cells in healthy people across ages. TCRdb ran MiXCR on the 5' RACE reads and lists one entry per CDR3 protein. Counted here are just under 550,000 distinct CDR3 sequences, approximately 25% occurring once; the ten biggest clones make up under 9%. This sample was shared with a second study, whose subject was T cells of mothers and their children.

Sequences were obtained from blood. The receptors derive from a boy aged 10-17 years in good health. The CDR3 runs from the conserved cysteine through the conserved F or W.

V gene: TRBV28; CDR3 protein: CASRGGGGSQETQYF
V gene: TRBV7-3; CDR3 protein: CASSSSGGGYGYTF
V gene: TRBV2; CDR3 protein: CASSETWARNRKGQFF
V gene: TRBV5-1; CDR3 protein: CASSTGTGKETQYF
V gene: TRBV7-2; CDR3 protein: CASSLTGLGDTQYF
V gene: TRBV25-1; CDR3 protein: CASTPGDLNTGELFF
V gene: TRBV5-1; CDR3 protein: CANSVSPGGKETQYF
V gene: TRBV28; CDR3 protein: CASSASGARMGDGELFF
V gene: TRBV4-2; CDR3 protein: CASSPRTGRVDEQFF
V gene: TRBV3-1; CDR3 protein: CASRIGGTYGYTF
V gene: TRBV7-9; CDR3 protein: CASSSPVAEPQETQYF
V gene: TRBV10-3; CDR3 protein: CATTGNTEAFF
V gene: TRBV27; CDR3 protein: CASSPGQRGGYTF
V gene: TRBV4-1; CDR3 protein: CASSQGRQGGSPLHF
V gene: TRBV18; CDR3 protein: CASSPLGTGSTYEQYF
V gene: TRBV12-3/TRBV12-4; CDR3 protein: CASSPQLAGNQETQYF
V gene: TRBV7-9; CDR3 protein: CASSSYAGMTTTNEKLFF
V gene: TRBV18; CDR3 protein: CASSPPGLAGGPYEQYF
V gene: TRBV5-1; CDR3 protein: CASSSGRTADTQYF
V gene: TRBV12-3/TRBV12-4; CDR3 protein: CASSLAWDRKMNTEAFF
V gene: TRBV4-1; CDR3 protein: CASSQEGGAGYTEAFF
V gene: TRBV20-1; CDR3 protein: CSARDSNSRDEQFF
V gene: TRBV15; CDR3 protein: CATSIVAPGTRSTDTQYF
V gene: TRBV12-3/TRBV12-4; CDR3 protein: CASSLVGGGLGETQYF
V gene: TRBV7-2; CDR3 protein: CASSLRHPEAFF
V gene: TRBV6-1; CDR3 protein: CASSEAGQGNEKLFF
V gene: TRBV4-1; CDR3 protein: CASNSGQGKDEQYF
V gene: TRBV5-1; CDR3 protein: CASSLTDTEAFF
V gene: TRBV7-2; CDR3 protein: CASSNGTGNTGELFF
V gene: TRBV21-1; CDR3 protein: CASSDGQKNTEAFF
V gene: TRBV3-1; CDR3 protein: CASSQGIEGPYEAFF
V gene: TRBV7-9; CDR3 protein: CASSSSGTGGYEQYF
V gene: TRBV4-1; CDR3 protein: CASSRGIRGSYEQYF
V gene: TRBV7-9; CDR3 protein: CASSLGREGSYNEQFF
V gene: TRBV5-5; CDR3 protein: CASTTRDLGTGIYRPQETQYF
V gene: TRBV20-1; CDR3 protein: CSADGRGGSYNEQFF
V gene: TRBV9; CDR3 protein: CASSGPRGQETQYF
V gene: TRBV12-3/TRBV12-4; CDR3 protein: CASSFDEQPQHF
V gene: TRBV18; CDR3 protein: CASSPQLDTLENIQYF
V gene: TRBV7-2; CDR3 protein: CASSLEVWAEAFF
V gene: TRBV7-8; CDR3 protein: CASSLAGANTEAFF
V gene: TRBV7-8; CDR3 protein: CASSLEALAGGGSGTGELFF
V gene: TRBV28; CDR3 protein: CASSRGTSGRTSTDTQYF
V gene: TRBV5-1; CDR3 protein: CASSLPLPSGPYNEQFF
V gene: TRBV5-1; CDR3 protein: CASSLGGGYYEQYF
V gene: TRBV7-2; CDR3 protein: CASSRDRFVNEQFF
V gene: TRBV20-1; CDR3 protein: CSARDGDPTEAFF
V gene: TRBV3-1; CDR3 protein: CTSSHPVLGGVTSYEQYF
V gene: TRBV7-8; CDR3 protein: CASSLDRGYRQAMNTEAFF
V gene: TRBV7-2; CDR3 protein: CASSFGTLLTAYSPLHF
V gene: TRBV19; CDR3 protein: CASSIDRGSYSNQPQHF